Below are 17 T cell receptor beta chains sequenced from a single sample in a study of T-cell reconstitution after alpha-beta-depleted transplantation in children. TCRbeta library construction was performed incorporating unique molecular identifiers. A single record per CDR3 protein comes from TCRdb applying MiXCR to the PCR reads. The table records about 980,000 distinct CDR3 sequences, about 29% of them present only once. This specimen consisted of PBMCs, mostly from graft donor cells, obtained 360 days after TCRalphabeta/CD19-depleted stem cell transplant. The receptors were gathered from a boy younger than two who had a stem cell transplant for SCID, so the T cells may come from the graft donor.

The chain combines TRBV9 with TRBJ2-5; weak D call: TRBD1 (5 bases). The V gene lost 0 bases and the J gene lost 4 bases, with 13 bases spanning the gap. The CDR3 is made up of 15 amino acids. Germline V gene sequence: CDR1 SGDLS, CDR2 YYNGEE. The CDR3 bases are TGTGCCAGCAGCGTAGCTGGGGCAGGTACAGAGACCCAGTACTTC. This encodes CASSVAGAGTETQYF.

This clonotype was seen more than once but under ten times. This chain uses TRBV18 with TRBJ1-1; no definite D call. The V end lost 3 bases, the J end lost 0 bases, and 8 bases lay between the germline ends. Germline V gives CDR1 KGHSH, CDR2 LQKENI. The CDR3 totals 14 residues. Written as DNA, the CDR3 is TGTGCCAGCTCACCGGGGAACCTGAACACTGAAGCTTTCTTT. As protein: CASSPGNLNTEAFF.

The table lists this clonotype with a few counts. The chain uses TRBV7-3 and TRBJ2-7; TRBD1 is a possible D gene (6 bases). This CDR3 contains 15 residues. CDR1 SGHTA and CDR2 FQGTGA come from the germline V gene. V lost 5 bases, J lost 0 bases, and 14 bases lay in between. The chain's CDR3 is CASSPPRGSSYEQYF. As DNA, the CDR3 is TGTGCCAGCAGCCCTCCCAGGGGATCCTCCTACGAGCAGTACTTC.

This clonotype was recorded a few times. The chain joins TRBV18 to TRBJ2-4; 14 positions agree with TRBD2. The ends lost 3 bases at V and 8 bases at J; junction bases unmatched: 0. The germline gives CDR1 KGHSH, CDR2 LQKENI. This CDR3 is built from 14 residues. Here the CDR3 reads CASSPGLAGDIQYF. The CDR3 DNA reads TGTGCCAGCTCACCGGGACTAGCGGGGGACATTCAGTACTTC.

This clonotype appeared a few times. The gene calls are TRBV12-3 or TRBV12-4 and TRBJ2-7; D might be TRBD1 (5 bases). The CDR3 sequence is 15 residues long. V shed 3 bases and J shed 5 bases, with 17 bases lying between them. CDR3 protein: CASSFLARGIHEQYF. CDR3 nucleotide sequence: TGTGCCAGCAGTTTCCTGGCTAGGGGCATCCACGAGCAGTACTTC.

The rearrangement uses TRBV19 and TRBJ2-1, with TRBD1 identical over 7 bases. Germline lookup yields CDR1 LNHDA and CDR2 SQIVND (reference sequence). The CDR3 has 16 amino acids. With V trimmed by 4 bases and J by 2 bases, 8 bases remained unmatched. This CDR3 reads CASSTTTGWAYNEQFF. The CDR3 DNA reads TGTGCCAGTAGTACGACGACAGGGTGGGCCTACAATGAGCAGTTCTTC.

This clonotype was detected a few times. CDR3 sequence (DNA): TGTGCCATCAGGGGGGACACGACTATGGGCGGCTACACCTTC. Translated: CAIRGDTTMGGYTF. The gene calls are TRBV10-3 and TRBJ1-2; possibly TRBD1 for D (6 bases). CDR1 and CDR2 (germline): ENHRY, SYGVKD. V gave up 6 bases and J gave up 8 bases, with 19 bases separating them. CDR3 length: 14 amino acids.

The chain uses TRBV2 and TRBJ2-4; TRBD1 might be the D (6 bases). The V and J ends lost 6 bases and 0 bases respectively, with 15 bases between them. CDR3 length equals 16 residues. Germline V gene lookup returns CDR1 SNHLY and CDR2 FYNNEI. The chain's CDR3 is CASRVDSRIAKNIQYF. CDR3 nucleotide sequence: TGTGCCAGCAGGGTGGACAGTCGAATAGCCAAAAACATTCAGTACTTC.

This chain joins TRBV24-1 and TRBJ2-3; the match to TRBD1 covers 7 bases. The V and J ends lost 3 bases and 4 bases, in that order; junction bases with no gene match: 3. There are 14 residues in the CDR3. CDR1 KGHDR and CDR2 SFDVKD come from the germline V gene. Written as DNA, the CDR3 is TGTGCCACCAGTGATCCAGGACAGGCAGATACGCAGTATTTT. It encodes CATSDPGQADTQYF.

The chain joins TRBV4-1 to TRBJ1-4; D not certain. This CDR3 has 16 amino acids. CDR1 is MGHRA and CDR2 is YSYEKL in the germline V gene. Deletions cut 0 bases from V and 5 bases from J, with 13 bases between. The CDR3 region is CASSQERPLNNEKLFF. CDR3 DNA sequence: TGCGCCAGCAGCCAAGAGAGGCCCCTTAACAATGAAAAACTGTTTTTT.

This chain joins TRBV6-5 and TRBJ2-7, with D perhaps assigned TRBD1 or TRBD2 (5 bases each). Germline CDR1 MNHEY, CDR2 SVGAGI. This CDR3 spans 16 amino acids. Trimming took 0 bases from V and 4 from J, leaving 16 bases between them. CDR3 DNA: TGTGCCAGCAGTTACTCGAGAGGGGACGCCAAATACGAGCAGTACTTC. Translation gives CASSYSRGDAKYEQYF.

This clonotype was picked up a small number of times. The DNA for the CDR3 is TGTGCCAGCAGCCGGTCCGGACAGGGAAATTCTTATAATTCACCCCTCCACTTT. It codes for CASSRSGQGNSYNSPLHF. V usage is TRBV14 and J usage is TRBJ1-6; the match to TRBD1 covers 8 bases. Per the germline V gene, CDR1 is SGHDN and CDR2 is FVKESK. The J segment lost 4 bases and the V segment lost 4 bases, leaving 12 bases of the junction unmatched. This CDR3 is built from 18 residues.

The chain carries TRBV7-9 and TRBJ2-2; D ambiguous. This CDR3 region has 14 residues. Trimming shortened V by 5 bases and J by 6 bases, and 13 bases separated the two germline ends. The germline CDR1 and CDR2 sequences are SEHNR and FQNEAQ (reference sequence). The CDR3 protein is CASSPPGPPGELFF. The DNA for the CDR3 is TGTGCCAGCAGCCCACCCGGGCCCCCCGGGGAGCTGTTTTTT.

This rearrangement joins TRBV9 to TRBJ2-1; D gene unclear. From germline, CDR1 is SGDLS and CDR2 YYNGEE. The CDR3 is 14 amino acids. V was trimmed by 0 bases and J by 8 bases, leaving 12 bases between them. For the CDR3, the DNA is TGTGCCAGCAGCGTAGACCTAGTCCGGGATGAGCAGTTCTTC. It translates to CASSVDLVRDEQFF.

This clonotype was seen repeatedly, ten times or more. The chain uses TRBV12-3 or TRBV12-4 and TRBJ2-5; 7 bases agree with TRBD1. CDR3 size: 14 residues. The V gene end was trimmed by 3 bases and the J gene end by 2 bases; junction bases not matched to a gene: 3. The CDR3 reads CASSLRRGQETQYF. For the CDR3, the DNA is TGTGCCAGCAGTTTGCGCAGGGGGCAAGAGACCCAGTACTTC.

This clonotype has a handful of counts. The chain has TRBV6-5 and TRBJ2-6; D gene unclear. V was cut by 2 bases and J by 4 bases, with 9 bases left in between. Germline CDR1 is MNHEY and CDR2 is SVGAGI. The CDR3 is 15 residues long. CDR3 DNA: TGTGCCAGCAGTTACCGGGTGGCAGGGGCCAACGTCCTGACTTTC. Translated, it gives CASSYRVAGANVLTF.

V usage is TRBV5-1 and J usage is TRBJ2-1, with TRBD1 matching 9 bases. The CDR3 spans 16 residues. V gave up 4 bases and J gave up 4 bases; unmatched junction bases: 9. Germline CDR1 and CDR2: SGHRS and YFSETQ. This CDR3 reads CASSPGTGRRYNEQFF. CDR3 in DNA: TGCGCCAGCAGCCCCGGGACAGGGAGAAGGTACAATGAGCAGTTCTTC.